This T cell receptor (beta chain) is drawn from a study of regulatory T cells in long-lasting Graves disease. Overall study: Newly diagnosed Graves' patients had taken antithyroid drugs under 3 months.

Libraries of TCR beta came from iRepertoire HTBI primers plus Arm-PCR of CDR3 regions. TCRdb ran MiXCR on the multiplex PCR reads and lists one entry per CDR3 protein. The sample holds about 320,000 distinct CDR3 sequences, about a sixth seen once. Trimming removed 4 bases from V and 2 bases from J, with 12 bases in between. Germline V lookup: CDR1 MGHRA, CDR2 YSYEKL. This CDR3 is 14 amino acids long. With regard to this clonotype: Being one base from a much bigger clone, this may be a read error.

The time point is: newly diagnosed GD, antithyroid drugs for less than 3 months. The TCR library used RNA extracted from PBMCs. The source was peripheral blood mononuclear cells (PBMCs), collected at new diagnosis, from a patient treated with antithyroid drugs. This TCR derives from a female donor with Graves disease. The chain is built from TRBV4-1 and TRBJ2-7; D call uncertain. In DNA, the CDR3 is TGCGCCAGCAGCCGAGCTCACAGTCCCTACGAGCAGTACTTC. Translated: CASSRAHSPYEQYF.